This TCR beta chain was identified during a study of CD8+ T cells in alopecia areata. Treatment of the sample: oral pan-JAK inhibitor, 5-10 mg twice daily. Alopecia areata patients had lesional scalp punch biopsies and peripheral blood taken from them. About this clone itself: As yet, its antigen is unknown.

Trimming left V 4 bases short and J 0 bases short, with 15 bases between. This CDR3 has 15 residues. The germline V gene encodes CDR1 SQVTM and CDR2 ANQGSEA. Findings of the study overall: Whereas mice showed it more clearly, TCR sharing across patients was murkier, possibly because of HLA. Affected scalp, especially in alopecia totalis/universalis, had a higher clonality than normal scalp did. While patients received tofacitinib, many expanded lesional clones remained present in scalp and blood.

Extracted from the samples, RNA was reverse transcribed into cDNA to serve as the sequencing template. Only in-frame clones appear in the TCRdb table, and some are missing; sequencing was by immunoSEQ multiplex PCR. In the table there are about 180,000 clones, approximately 55% of which are singletons. The material was CD8+ T cells sorted from blood, obtained at week 24, from a patient treated with tofacitinib. The V gene is TRBV29-1, the J gene TRBJ1-2; D possibly corresponds to TRBD1 (6 bases). This clonotype originated in a human donor with alopecia areata. This CDR3 reads CSVVQDREANYGYTF. CDR3 nucleotide sequence: TGCAGCGTTGTTCAGGACAGAGAAGCTAACTATGGCTACACCTTC. Filled out from reference TRBV29-1 and TRBJ1-2, the complete variable domain reads SAVISQKPSRDICQRGTSLTIQCQVDSQVTMMFWYRQQPGQSLTLIATANQGSEATYESGFVIDKFPISRPNLTFSTLTVSNMSPEDSSIYLCSVVQDREANYGYTFGSGTRLTVV.